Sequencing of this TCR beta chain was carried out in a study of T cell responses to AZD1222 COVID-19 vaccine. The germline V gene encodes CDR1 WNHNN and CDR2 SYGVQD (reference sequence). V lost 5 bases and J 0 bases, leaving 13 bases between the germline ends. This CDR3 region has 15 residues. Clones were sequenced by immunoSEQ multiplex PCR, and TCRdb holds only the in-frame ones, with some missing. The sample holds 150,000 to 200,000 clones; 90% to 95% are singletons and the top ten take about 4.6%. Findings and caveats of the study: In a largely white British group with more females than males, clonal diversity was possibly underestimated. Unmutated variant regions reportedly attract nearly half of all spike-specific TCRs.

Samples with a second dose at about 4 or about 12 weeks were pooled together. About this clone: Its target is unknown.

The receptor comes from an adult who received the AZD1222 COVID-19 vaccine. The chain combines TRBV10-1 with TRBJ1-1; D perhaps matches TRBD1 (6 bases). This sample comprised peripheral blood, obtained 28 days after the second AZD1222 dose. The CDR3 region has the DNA TGCGCCAGCAGTCGGGGGGACAACCTGAACACTGAAGCTTTCTTT. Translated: CASSRGDNLNTEAFF.